A selection of T cell receptor beta chains follows, all from one sample in a study of blood T cell repertoires in COVID-19. Using immunoSEQ multiplex PCR, the repertoire was profiled, and TCRdb retains in-frame clones only, with some absent. This table holds 95,000 or so clones, 86% found once. The sample comprised peripheral blood. The source is a man older than 75 with active or convalescent COVID-19. The CDR3 runs from the conserved cysteine through the conserved F or W. The D gene is left open where the match is weak. Rows may omit the clone size; those that give it use once, few, many or a size class.

CDR3aa: CASSTGTPAYEQYF; CDR3nt: TGTGCCAGTAGCACCGGGACACCCGCCTACGAGCAGTACTTC; j_gene: TRBJ2-7; d_gene: .; abundance: .; v_gene: TRBV19
CDR3aa: CASSIGGGREAFF; CDR3nt: TGTGCCAGTAGTATAGGGGGGGGCAGGGAAGCTTTCTTT; j_gene: TRBJ1-1; d_gene: .; abundance: .; v_gene: TRBV19
CDR3aa: CASSLATRIDYGYTF; CDR3nt: TGTGCCAGCAGCTTAGCCACGAGAATTGACTATGGCTACACCTTC; j_gene: TRBJ1-2; d_gene: .; abundance: .; v_gene: TRBV7-2
CDR3aa: CASRATSGTDTQYF; CDR3nt: TGTGCCAGCAGGGCCACTAGCGGCACAGATACGCAGTATTTT; j_gene: TRBJ2-3; d_gene: TRBD2; abundance: few; v_gene: TRBV2
CDR3aa: CASSPGQGHDTGELFF; CDR3nt: TGCGCCAGCAGCCCGGGACAGGGTCACGACACCGGGGAGCTGTTTTTT; j_gene: TRBJ2-2; d_gene: TRBD1; abundance: .; v_gene: TRBV5-1
CDR3aa: CASSPRLAGWNTEAFF; CDR3nt: TGTGCCAGCAGCCCGCGTTTGGCAGGGTGGAACACTGAAGCTTTCTTT; j_gene: TRBJ1-1; d_gene: .; abundance: .; v_gene: TRBV5-5
CDR3aa: CASSLERQGFSGNTIYF; CDR3nt: TGTGCCAGCAGCTTAGAAAGGCAGGGGTTCTCTGGAAACACCATATATTTT; j_gene: TRBJ1-3; d_gene: .; abundance: .; v_gene: TRBV7-2
CDR3aa: CASSPRTSGSAKNIQYF; CDR3nt: TGCGCCAGCAGCCCAAGAACTAGCGGGAGTGCCAAAAACATTCAGTACTTC; j_gene: TRBJ2-4; d_gene: TRBD2; abundance: .; v_gene: TRBV5-1
CDR3aa: CASSPRLAGGLDTQYF; CDR3nt: TGTGCCAGCAGCCCAAGACTAGCGGGAGGTCTAGATACGCAGTATTTT; j_gene: TRBJ2-3; d_gene: TRBD2; abundance: .; v_gene: TRBV7-2
CDR3aa: CASSLTGGEQYF; CDR3nt: TGTGCCAGCAGTCTGACTGGCGGCGAGCAGTACTTC; j_gene: TRBJ2-7; d_gene: .; abundance: .; v_gene: TRBV6-5
CDR3aa: CASSLVGARNEQFF; CDR3nt: TGTGCCAGCAGCTTGGTAGGGGCTCGGAATGAGCAGTTCTTC; j_gene: TRBJ2-1; d_gene: .; abundance: .; v_gene: TRBV5-4
CDR3aa: CASSNPGQRYEQYF; CDR3nt: TGTGCCAGCAGTAACCCGGGTCAACGGTACGAGCAGTACTTC; j_gene: TRBJ2-7; d_gene: .; abundance: medium-sized; v_gene: TRBV5-5
CDR3aa: CASSFRTGGAEQFF; CDR3nt: TGTGCCAGCAGTTTCCGGACAGGGGGCGCGGAGCAGTTCTTC; j_gene: TRBJ2-1; d_gene: TRBD1; abundance: once; v_gene: TRBV7-2
CDR3aa: CASSVQAGAPETQYF; CDR3nt: TGTGCCAGCAGCGTCCAAGCGGGAGCGCCAGAGACCCAGTACTTC; j_gene: TRBJ2-5; d_gene: TRBD2; abundance: once; v_gene: TRBV9
CDR3aa: CSASSDRGQLNEQFF; CDR3nt: TGCAGTGCTAGTTCGGACAGGGGGCAATTGAATGAGCAGTTCTTC; j_gene: TRBJ2-1; d_gene: TRBD1; abundance: .; v_gene: TRBV20-1
CDR3aa: CASSLASGYNEQFF; CDR3nt: TGCGCCAGCAGCTTGGCCTCGGGCTACAATGAGCAGTTCTTC; j_gene: TRBJ2-1; d_gene: .; abundance: once; v_gene: TRBV5-1
CDR3aa: CASSLKGTGHYEQYF; CDR3nt: TGCGCCAGCAGCTTGAAGGGGACAGGACACTACGAGCAGTACTTC; j_gene: TRBJ2-7; d_gene: TRBD1; abundance: .; v_gene: TRBV5-1
CDR3aa: CASSVGGRNPRELFF; CDR3nt: TGTGCCAGCAGCGTAGGCGGGAGAAATCCCCGGGAGCTGTTTTTT; j_gene: TRBJ2-2; d_gene: TRBD2; abundance: .; v_gene: TRBV9
CDR3aa: CASSLAASFTGELFF; CDR3nt: TGTGCCAGCAGCTTAGCGGCTAGCTTTACCGGGGAGCTGTTTTTT; j_gene: TRBJ2-2; d_gene: .; abundance: .; v_gene: TRBV7-6
CDR3aa: CASSFPGTGVFSGANVLTF; CDR3nt: TGTGCCAGCAGCTTCCCCGGGACAGGGGTTTTCTCTGGGGCCAACGTCCTGACTTTC; j_gene: TRBJ2-6; d_gene: TRBD1; abundance: few; v_gene: TRBV11-2
CDR3aa: CASSLIAGAYEQYF; CDR3nt: TGTGCCAGCAGTTTAATAGCGGGGGCCTACGAGCAGTACTTC; j_gene: TRBJ2-7; d_gene: TRBD2; abundance: .; v_gene: TRBV6-2/TRBV6-3
CDR3aa: CASSEGQASNQPQHF; CDR3nt: TGTGCCAGCAGTGAAGGGCAGGCGAGCAATCAGCCCCAGCATTTT; j_gene: TRBJ1-5; d_gene: .; abundance: .; v_gene: TRBV2
CDR3aa: CASGPRDRGRTEAFF; CDR3nt: TGTGCTAGTGGTCCCCGGGACAGGGGACGGACTGAAGCTTTCTTT; j_gene: TRBJ1-1; d_gene: TRBD1; abundance: .; v_gene: TRBV12-5
CDR3aa: CSVWTDPNTEAFF; CDR3nt: TGCAGCGTGTGGACAGACCCGAACACTGAAGCTTTCTTT; j_gene: TRBJ1-1; d_gene: .; abundance: .; v_gene: TRBV29-1
CDR3aa: CASSLASTQETQYF; CDR3nt: TGCGCCAGCAGCTTGGCGAGTACCCAAGAGACCCAGTACTTC; j_gene: TRBJ2-5; d_gene: .; abundance: .; v_gene: TRBV5-1
CDR3aa: CASSLIGLAGASYNEQFF; CDR3nt: TGTGCCAGCAGCCTCATCGGACTAGCGGGAGCGTCCTACAATGAGCAGTTCTTC; j_gene: TRBJ2-1; d_gene: TRBD2; abundance: .; v_gene: TRBV3-1/TRBV3-2
CDR3aa: CASSQDVGGINSGANVLTF; CDR3nt: TGCGCCAGCAGCCAAGATGTCGGAGGGATCAACTCTGGGGCCAACGTCCTGACTTTC; j_gene: TRBJ2-6; d_gene: .; abundance: .; v_gene: TRBV4-3
CDR3aa: CASSPFYSNQPQHF; CDR3nt: TGTGCCAGCAGCCCCTTTTATAGCAATCAGCCCCAGCATTTT; j_gene: TRBJ1-5; d_gene: .; abundance: .; v_gene: TRBV5-8
CDR3aa: CATEPGQGYTGELFF; CDR3nt: TGTGCCACCGAACCGGGACAGGGTTACACCGGGGAGCTGTTTTTT; j_gene: TRBJ2-2; d_gene: TRBD1; abundance: .; v_gene: TRBV15
CDR3aa: CASSPALAGGTEQYF; CDR3nt: TGTGCCAGCAGCCCCGCACTAGCGGGGGGTACTGAGCAGTACTTC; j_gene: TRBJ2-7; d_gene: TRBD2; abundance: .; v_gene: TRBV7-2
CDR3aa: CASSQLPRGAKNIQYF; CDR3nt: TGTGCCAGCAGCCAATTACCCCGGGGGGCTAAAAACATTCAGTACTTC; j_gene: TRBJ2-4; d_gene: .; abundance: .; v_gene: TRBV3-1/TRBV3-2
CDR3aa: CATSDSPSGEQYF; CDR3nt: TGTGCCACCAGTGATTCGCCCTCGGGCGAGCAGTACTTC; j_gene: TRBJ2-7; d_gene: .; abundance: .; v_gene: TRBV24-1
CDR3aa: CASSIGGGWLHGYTF; CDR3nt: TGTGCCAGTAGTATCGGCGGCGGGTGGCTTCATGGCTACACCTTC; j_gene: TRBJ1-2; d_gene: .; abundance: .; v_gene: TRBV19
CDR3aa: CASSQELKALNTEAFF; CDR3nt: TGCGCCAGCAGCCAAGAATTGAAGGCACTAAACACTGAAGCTTTCTTT; j_gene: TRBJ1-1; d_gene: .; abundance: .; v_gene: TRBV4-3
CDR3aa: CASSPSVRDTEAFF; CDR3nt: TGTGCCAGCAGCCCCTCCGTCAGGGACACTGAAGCTTTCTTT; j_gene: TRBJ1-1; d_gene: .; abundance: .; v_gene: TRBV7-9
CDR3aa: CASSLYDSKETQYF; CDR3nt: TGTGCCAGCAGCTTATACGACTCCAAAGAGACCCAGTACTTC; j_gene: TRBJ2-5; d_gene: .; abundance: .; v_gene: TRBV7-2
CDR3aa: CASSPQGFEEKLFF; CDR3nt: TGTGCCAGCAGCCCACAGGGGTTTGAGGAAAAACTGTTTTTT; j_gene: TRBJ1-4; d_gene: TRBD1; abundance: few; v_gene: TRBV5-4
CDR3aa: CATSRDRASETQYF; CDR3nt: TGTGCCACCAGCAGAGACAGGGCATCGGAGACCCAGTACTTC; j_gene: TRBJ2-5; d_gene: .; abundance: .; v_gene: TRBV15
CDR3aa: CASSPGQGWETQYF; CDR3nt: TGTGCCAGCTCACCGGGACAGGGCTGGGAGACCCAGTACTTC; j_gene: TRBJ2-5; d_gene: TRBD1; abundance: .; v_gene: TRBV18
CDR3aa: CASSAPGTSGTDTQYF; CDR3nt: TGCGCCAGCAGCGCCCCCGGGACTAGCGGCACAGATACGCAGTATTTT; j_gene: TRBJ2-3; d_gene: TRBD2; abundance: .; v_gene: TRBV5-1
CDR3aa: CAWDPRRTSGRTDTQYF; CDR3nt: TGTGCCTGGGACCCAAGACGGACTAGCGGACGCACAGATACGCAGTATTTT; j_gene: TRBJ2-3; d_gene: TRBD2; abundance: .; v_gene: TRBV30
CDR3aa: CASSQERAARQSPLHF; CDR3nt: TGCGCCAGCAGCCAAGAAAGGGCAGCGCGACAGTCACCCCTCCACTTT; j_gene: TRBJ1-6; d_gene: .; abundance: few; v_gene: TRBV4-3
CDR3aa: CASSTGLERDAKNIQYF; CDR3nt: TGCGCCAGCAGCACTGGACTCGAGCGGGATGCCAAAAACATTCAGTACTTC; j_gene: TRBJ2-4; d_gene: TRBD2; abundance: .; v_gene: TRBV5-1
CDR3aa: CASSVSSGYNEQFF; CDR3nt: TGTGCCAGCAGCGTGTCTAGCGGATACAATGAGCAGTTCTTC; j_gene: TRBJ2-1; d_gene: TRBD2; abundance: .; v_gene: TRBV9
CDR3aa: CASSRGTSGSGTDTQYF; CDR3nt: TGCGCCAGCAGCAGGGGGACTAGCGGGAGCGGCACAGATACGCAGTATTTT; j_gene: TRBJ2-3; d_gene: TRBD2; abundance: .; v_gene: TRBV5-1
CDR3aa: CATSRDTGGSVYGYTF; CDR3nt: TGTGCCACCAGCCGCGACACAGGGGGCTCAGTCTATGGCTACACCTTC; j_gene: TRBJ1-2; d_gene: TRBD1; abundance: .; v_gene: TRBV15
CDR3aa: CASSQTGAKQPQHF; CDR3nt: TGTGCCAGCAGCCAGACAGGGGCAAAGCAGCCCCAGCATTTT; j_gene: TRBJ1-5; d_gene: TRBD1; abundance: .; v_gene: TRBV6-6
CDR3aa: CASSFLGGRNTIYF; CDR3nt: TGCGCCAGCAGCTTCCTAGGGGGAAGAAACACCATATATTTT; j_gene: TRBJ1-3; d_gene: .; abundance: .; v_gene: TRBV4-3
CDR3aa: CATSDDTSGYTDTQYF; CDR3nt: TGTGCCACCAGTGATGACACTAGCGGGTACACAGATACGCAGTATTTT; j_gene: TRBJ2-3; d_gene: TRBD2; abundance: .; v_gene: TRBV24-1
CDR3aa: CASSQIGATNEKLFF; CDR3nt: TGTGCCAGCAGTCAGATCGGGGCAACTAATGAAAAACTGTTTTTT; j_gene: TRBJ1-4; d_gene: .; abundance: .; v_gene: TRBV25-1
CDR3aa: CASIAPNQPQHF; CDR3nt: TGTGCCAGTATAGCCCCAAATCAGCCCCAGCATTTT; j_gene: TRBJ1-5; d_gene: .; abundance: .; v_gene: TRBV19
CDR3aa: CASSNRYRDSSYEQYF; CDR3nt: TGTGCCAGCAGTAACCGTTATCGGGACAGCTCCTACGAGCAGTACTTC; j_gene: TRBJ2-7; d_gene: TRBD1; abundance: .; v_gene: TRBV6-2/TRBV6-3
CDR3aa: CASSVGSSYNSPLHF; CDR3nt: TGTGCCAGCAGCGTCGGGTCCTCCTATAATTCACCCCTCCACTTT; j_gene: TRBJ1-6; d_gene: .; abundance: .; v_gene: TRBV9
CDR3aa: CASSEQGDYGYTF; CDR3nt: TGTGCCAGCAGTGAACAGGGGGACTATGGCTACACCTTC; j_gene: TRBJ1-2; d_gene: TRBD1; abundance: .; v_gene: TRBV6-1
CDR3aa: CAGYGDSSGGNTIYF; CDR3nt: TGTGCCGGGTATGGGGACAGCTCAGGGGGAAACACCATATATTTT; j_gene: TRBJ1-3; d_gene: TRBD1; abundance: few; v_gene: TRBV28
CDR3aa: CASSLVRTSGSSYEQYF; CDR3nt: TGTGCCAGCAGCTTAGTCCGGACTAGCGGGAGCTCCTACGAGCAGTACTTC; j_gene: TRBJ2-7; d_gene: TRBD2; abundance: .; v_gene: TRBV7-2
CDR3aa: CASSLAGGITGELFF; CDR3nt: TGTGCCAGCAGCTTGGCGGGAGGCATCACCGGGGAGCTGTTTTTT; j_gene: TRBJ2-2; d_gene: TRBD2; abundance: .; v_gene: TRBV5-8